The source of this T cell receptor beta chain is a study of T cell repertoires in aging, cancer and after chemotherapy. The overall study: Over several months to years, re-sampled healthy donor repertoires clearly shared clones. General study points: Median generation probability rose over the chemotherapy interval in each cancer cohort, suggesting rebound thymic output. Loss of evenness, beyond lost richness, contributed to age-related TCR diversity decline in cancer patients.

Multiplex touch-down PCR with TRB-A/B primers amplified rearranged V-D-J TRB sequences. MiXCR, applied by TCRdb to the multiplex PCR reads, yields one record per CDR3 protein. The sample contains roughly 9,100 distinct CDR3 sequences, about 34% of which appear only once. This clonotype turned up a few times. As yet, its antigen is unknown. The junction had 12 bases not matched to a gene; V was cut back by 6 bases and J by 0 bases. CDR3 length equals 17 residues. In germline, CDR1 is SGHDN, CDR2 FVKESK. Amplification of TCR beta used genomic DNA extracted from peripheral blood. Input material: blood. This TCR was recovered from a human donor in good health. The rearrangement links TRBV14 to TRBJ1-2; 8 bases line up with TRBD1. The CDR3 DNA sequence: TGTGCCAGCAGTCAAAGGGGACAGGAGTATTCTAACTATGGCTACACCTTC. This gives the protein CASSQRGQEYSNYGYTF.